The 9 T cell receptor beta chains listed next were all sequenced from one sample in a study of blood T cell repertoires in COVID-19. Clones were read by immunoSEQ multiplex PCR, and TCRdb kept only the in-frame ones, dropping some. The table shows 160,000 or so clones, with roughly 80% occurring only once. Sequenced material: PBMCs or T cells enriched from blood (not recorded which). The receptors were gathered from a woman aged 55 to 70 who had recovered from COVID-19.

The V and J genes are TRBV7-4 and TRBJ2-3; 8 positions agree with TRBD2. The CDR3 spans 17 residues. The V segment lost 3 bases and the J segment 0 bases; nucleotides outside the gene matches: 8. Per the germline V gene, CDR1 is SGHVT and CDR2 is SQSDAQ. The CDR3 DNA follows: TGTGCCAGCAGCTTGGTACTAGCGGTCTCTAGCACAGATACGCAGTATTTT. Translated: CASSLVLAVSSTDTQYF.

This chain connects TRBV7-2 to TRBJ2-3, with D unresolved. The CDR3 length is 13 residues. With 4 bases removed from V and 5 bases from J, the gap between germline ends came to 10 bases. The V gene's germline CDR1 is SGHTA and CDR2 FQGNSA. CDR3 coding DNA: TGTGCCAGCAGCTGGCAGGCCATAGATACGCAGTATTTT. Translated: CASSWQAIDTQYF.

This clone occurred a few times. This sequence joins TRBV10-1 and TRBJ2-1; TRBD2 aligns across 14 bases. The CDR3 totals 13 residues. Unmatched junction bases numbered 3, after V lost 8 bases and J lost 9 bases. The germline gives CDR1 WNHNN, CDR2 SYGVQD (reference sequence). Here the CDR3 DNA reads TGCGCCAGCCGGACTAGCGGGGGGAGTGAGCAGTTCTTC. Its translation: CASRTSGGSEQFF.

The rearrangement uses TRBV11-1 and TRBJ2-1; a weak D match, TRBD2 (5 bases). The CDR3 contains 13 residues. V dropped 5 bases and J dropped 9 bases, with 14 bases sitting between them. Germline lookup yields CDR1 SGHAT and CDR2 FQDESV (reference sequence). This CDR3 is CASSTRLGSEQFF. The CDR3 coding sequence is TGTGCCAGCAGCACCCGGTTGGGGAGTGAGCAGTTCTTC.

The chain carries TRBV7-8 and TRBJ2-3, with 9 bases matching TRBD2. Germline V CDR1 and CDR2: SGHVS, FQNEAQ. The CDR3 has 16 residues. The V segment lost 5 bases and the J segment 4 bases; nucleotides outside the gene matches: 10. This CDR3 is CASSPLAGGLSDTQYF. As DNA, the CDR3 is TGTGCCAGCAGCCCCCTCGCGGGGGGGCTTTCAGATACGCAGTATTTT.

V gene TRBV2 combines with J gene TRBJ1-2, with D unclear. The germline V and J ends were trimmed by 1 base and 0 bases, with 18 bases remaining between them. CDR3 size: 18 residues. Germline-derived CDR1 and CDR2 are SNHLY and FYNNEI. CDR3 nucleotides: TGTGCCAGCAGTGAAGTTGTAGGAGGGAGCAGCGCTAACTATGGCTACACCTTC. Its protein is CASSEVVGGSSANYGYTF.

The chain employs TRBV27 and TRBJ2-7, with TRBD1 identical over 7 bases. This CDR3 comprises 13 residues. Germline CDR1 is MNHEY and CDR2 is SMNVEV (reference sequence). Losses at the gene ends were 4 bases for V and 2 bases for J; bases not matched to a gene: 2. This CDR3 reads CASSYRGPYEQYF. The CDR3 nucleotides read TGTGCCAGCAGTTACAGGGGTCCCTACGAGCAGTACTTC.

The chain couples TRBV12-3 or TRBV12-4 to TRBJ1-5, with D unresolved. The CDR3 has 13 amino acids. The V and J ends lost 3 bases and 9 bases respectively, with 12 bases between them. The CDR3 coding sequence is TGTGCCAGCAGTTTCCGGGAGCCGGGGCCCCAGCATTTT. Protein sequence: CASSFREPGPQHF.

The chain has TRBV7-6 and TRBJ2-1; 7 positions match TRBD2. CDR1 SGHVS and CDR2 FNYEAQ come from the germline V gene. Trimming at V came to 1 base and at J to 9 bases, leaving 0 bases not matched to a gene. This CDR3 is 12 amino acids long. The CDR3 spells CASSLGEGEQFF. CDR3 nucleotide sequence: TGTGCCAGCAGCTTAGGGGAGGGTGAGCAGTTCTTC. Combining the CDR3 with reference TRBV7-6 and TRBJ2-1 gives the whole variable domain GAGVSQSPRYKVTKRGQDVALRCDPISGHVSLYWYRQALGQGPEFLTYFNYEAQQDKSGLPNDRFSAERPEGSISTLTIQRTEQRDSAMYRCASSLGEGEQFFGPGTRLTVL.